The subject of this entry is one T cell receptor (beta chain). The data derive from a study of CD8 T cells in Susac syndrome. An amount of RNA that ranged from roughly 0.45 to 1 ug was reverse transcribed with random hexamers. In TCRdb, the immunoSEQ multiplex PCR reads were re-called with MiXCR into one record per CDR3 protein. This sample yields roughly 200,000 distinct CDR3 sequences, of which over 85% are seen a single time; 0.08% to 0.11% belongs to the top ten. Germline lookup yields CDR1 SGDLS and CDR2 YYNGEE. This CDR3 has 14 residues. Deletions cut 0 bases from V and 10 bases from J, with 14 bases between.

The chain uses TRBV9 and TRBJ2-1, with D tentatively TRBD1 or TRBD2 (5 bases each). What was sequenced was CD4+ T cells from PBMCs. This TCR was sampled from a human donor in good health. The CDR3 protein is CASSVDSVRGEQFF. In DNA, the CDR3 is TGTGCCAGCAGCGTAGATTCAGTACGGGGCGAGCAGTTCTTC.